The present T cell receptor (beta chain) was sequenced within a study of breast tumors, draining lymph nodes, adjacent tissues. TCRdb redid the calling of the multiplex PCR reads with MiXCR, one entry per CDR3 protein. The sample has around 110,000 distinct CDR3 sequences, 30% seen once. This CDR3 has 15 amino acids. The germline gives CDR1 SEHNR, CDR2 FQNEAQ (reference sequence). Axillary draining lymph nodes of breast cancer patients supplied the node samples. Whole-study findings and limits: The data were judged consistent with most tumor T cells coming from lymph node and expanding in tumor. Tumor repertoires ranked between lymph nodes and nontumor tissue in diversity, with V and J gene preferences. The lymph node origin of tumor T cells was framed as consistent with a hypothesis, not demonstrated.

With respect to this clonotype: Its cognate antigen is unknown. One junction end disagrees with the germline gene, perhaps due to a read error.

J is TRBJ1-1 and V is TRBV7-9, with D tentatively TRBD1 (6 bases). This sequence was found in a female donor with breast cancer. Some clones in this sample may be carry-over from other donors' samples. Sequencing was done on a sample of axillary lymph node tissue. Written as DNA, the CDR3 is TGTGCCAGCAGCTTAAGCTCCACAGGGAGGACTGAAGCTCTCTTT. It is translated as CASSLSSTGRTEALF.